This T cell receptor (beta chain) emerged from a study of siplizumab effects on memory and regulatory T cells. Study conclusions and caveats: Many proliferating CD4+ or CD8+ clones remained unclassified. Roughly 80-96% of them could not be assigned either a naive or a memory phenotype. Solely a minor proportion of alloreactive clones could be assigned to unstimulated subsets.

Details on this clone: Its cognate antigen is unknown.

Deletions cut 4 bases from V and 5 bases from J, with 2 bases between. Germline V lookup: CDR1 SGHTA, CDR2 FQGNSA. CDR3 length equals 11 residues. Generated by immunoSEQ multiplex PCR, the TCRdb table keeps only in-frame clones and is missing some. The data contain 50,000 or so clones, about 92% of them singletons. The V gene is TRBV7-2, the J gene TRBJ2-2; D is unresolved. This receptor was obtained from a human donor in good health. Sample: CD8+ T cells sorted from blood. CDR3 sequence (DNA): TGTGCCAGCAGCTCGACCGGGGAGCTGTTTTTT. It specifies CASSSTGELFF. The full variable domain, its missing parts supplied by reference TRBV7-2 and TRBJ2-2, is GAGVSQSPSNKVTEKGKDVELRCDPISGHTALYWYRQSLGQGLEFLIYFQGNSAPDKSGLPSDRFSAERTGGSVSTLTIQRTQQEDSAVYLCASSSTGELFFGEGSRLTVL.